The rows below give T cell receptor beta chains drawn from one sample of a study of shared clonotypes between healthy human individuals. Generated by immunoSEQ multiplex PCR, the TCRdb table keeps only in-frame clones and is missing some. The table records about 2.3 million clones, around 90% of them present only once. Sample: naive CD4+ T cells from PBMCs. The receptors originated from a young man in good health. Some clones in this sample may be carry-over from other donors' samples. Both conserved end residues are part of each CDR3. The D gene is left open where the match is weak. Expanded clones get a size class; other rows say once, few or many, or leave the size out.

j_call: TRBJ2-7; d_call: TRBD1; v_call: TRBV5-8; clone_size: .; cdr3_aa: CANFRTGGYEQYF; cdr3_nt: TGTGCCAATTTCCGGACAGGGGGCTACGAGCAGTACTTC
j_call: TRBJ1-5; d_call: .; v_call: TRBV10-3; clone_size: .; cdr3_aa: CAISETSSSNQPQHF; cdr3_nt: TGTGCCATCAGTGAGACGAGCAGTAGCAATCAGCCCCAGCATTTT
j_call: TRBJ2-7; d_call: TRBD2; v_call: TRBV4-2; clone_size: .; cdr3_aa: CASSPTGGVAGPEYEQYF; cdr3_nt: TGTGCCAGCAGCCCCACCGGGGGGGTAGCGGGGCCAGAGTACGAGCAGTACTTC
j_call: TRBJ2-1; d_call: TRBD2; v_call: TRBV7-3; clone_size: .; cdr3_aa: CASSLGTSGSNEQFF; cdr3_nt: TGTGCCAGCAGCTTGGGGACTAGCGGTTCAAATGAGCAGTTCTTC
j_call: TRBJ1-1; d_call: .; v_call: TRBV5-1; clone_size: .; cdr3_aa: CASSVRTGRNTEAFF; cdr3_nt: TGCGCCAGCAGCGTACGGACGGGGAGGAACACTGAAGCTTTCTTT
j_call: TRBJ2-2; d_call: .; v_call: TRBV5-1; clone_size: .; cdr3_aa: CASSLGQSTGELFF; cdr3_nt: TGCGCCAGCAGCTTGGGACAGAGCACCGGGGAGCTGTTTTTT
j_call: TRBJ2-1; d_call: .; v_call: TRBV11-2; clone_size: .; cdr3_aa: CASSSRPQDSFNEQFF; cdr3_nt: TGTGCCAGCAGCTCCCGCCCACAGGATTCTTTCAATGAGCAGTTCTTC
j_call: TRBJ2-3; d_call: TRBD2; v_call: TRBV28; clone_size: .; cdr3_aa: CASTDLAGSTDTQYF; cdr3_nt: TGTGCCAGCACCGACCTAGCGGGAAGCACAGATACGCAGTATTTT
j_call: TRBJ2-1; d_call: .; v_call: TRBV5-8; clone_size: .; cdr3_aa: CASSLGTRRDNEQFF; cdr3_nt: TGTGCCAGCAGCCTCGGAACCAGAAGGGACAATGAGCAGTTCTTC
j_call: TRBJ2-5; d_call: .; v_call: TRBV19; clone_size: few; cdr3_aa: CASSTGETQYF; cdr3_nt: TGTGCCAGTAGTACAGGGGAGACCCAGTACTTC
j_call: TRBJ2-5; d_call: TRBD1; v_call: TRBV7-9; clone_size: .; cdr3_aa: CASSPDRAYGDQYF; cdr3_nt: TGTGCCAGCAGCCCTGACAGGGCCTACGGTGACCAGTACTTC
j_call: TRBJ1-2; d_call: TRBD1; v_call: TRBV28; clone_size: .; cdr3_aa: CASAMTGWYGYTF; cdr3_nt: TGTGCCAGCGCGATGACAGGGTGGTACGGCTACACCTTC